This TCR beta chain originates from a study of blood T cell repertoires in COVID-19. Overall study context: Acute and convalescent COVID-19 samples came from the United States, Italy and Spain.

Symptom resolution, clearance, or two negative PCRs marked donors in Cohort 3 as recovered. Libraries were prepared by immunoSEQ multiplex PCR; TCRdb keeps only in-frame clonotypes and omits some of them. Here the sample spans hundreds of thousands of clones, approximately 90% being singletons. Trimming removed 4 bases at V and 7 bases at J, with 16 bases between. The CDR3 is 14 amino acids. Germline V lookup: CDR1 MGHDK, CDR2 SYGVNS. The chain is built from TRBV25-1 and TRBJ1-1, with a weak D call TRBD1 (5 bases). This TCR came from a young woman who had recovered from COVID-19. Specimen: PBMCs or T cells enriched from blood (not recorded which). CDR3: CASSVRGEAVEAFF. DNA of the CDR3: TGTGCCAGCAGTGTCCGGGGGGAGGCGGTTGAAGCTTTCTTT.